The source of this T cell receptor beta chain is a study of blood T cells in healthy people across ages. Comments on this clonotype: Its target is unknown.

Study-wide points: The recorded TCR beta diversity per million T cells decreased in a roughly linear manner with age.

The authors isolated at least 6 million PBMCs per sample. A J-beta primer mix and a sample-barcoded 5' primer were used in a second PCR of about 7 to 12 cycles. TCRdb re-called the 5' RACE reads with MiXCR, one entry per CDR3 protein. Of more than 1,000,000 distinct CDR3 sequences listed, roughly 24% are singletons. V was cut by 2 bases and J by 2 bases, with 19 bases left in between. Germline V gene lookup returns CDR1 MDHEN and CDR2 SYDVKM. This CDR3 has 17 amino acids. These data were also filed under a second study, of T cells of mothers and their children.

This rearrangement joins TRBV28 to TRBJ2-7; D perhaps matches TRBD1 (6 bases). Input material: blood. The receptor was isolated from a girl aged 2-10 years in good health. CDR3 nucleotides: TGTGCCAGCAGTTTAAATTACCCACAGGGAAGAACCTACGAGCAGTACTTC. Encoded protein: CASSLNYPQGRTYEQYF.